The 10 T cell receptor beta chains listed next were all sequenced from one sample in a study of regulatory T cells in long-lasting Graves disease. For TCR beta, libraries came from iRepertoire HTBI primers and Arm-PCR of CDR3 regions. Using its own MiXCR run on the multiplex PCR reads, TCRdb lists one record per CDR3 protein. This sample carries fewer than 350,000 distinct CDR3 sequences, 15% to 20% of them seen once, and the ten largest clones take 38%. Time point: newly diagnosed GD, antithyroid drugs for less than 3 months. Extracted PBMC RNA gave rise to the TCR library. This material consisted of peripheral blood mononuclear cells (PBMCs), taken at new diagnosis, from a patient treated with antithyroid drugs. The receptor source for this set is a female donor with Graves disease.

DNA of the CDR3: TGTGCCAGCAGTTTCGGACAGGAGGACCAAGAGACCCAGTACTTC. It encodes CASSFGQEDQETQYF. This sequence joins TRBV7-2 and TRBJ2-7, with 7 positions matching TRBD1. The assigned J gene may be wrong: the sequence end matches TRBJ2-5 better. The CDR3 is 15 amino acids. Germline lookup yields CDR1 SGHTA and CDR2 FQGNSA.

The V and J genes are TRBV11-2 and TRBJ2-5; 11 bases are shared with TRBD2. This CDR3 is built from 13 residues. Germline V CDR1 and CDR2: SGHAT, FQNNGV. V lost 11 bases, J lost 5 bases, and 7 bases stayed unmatched. The DNA for the CDR3 is TGTGCCTCAAAACTAGCGGGAGTGGAGACCCAGTACTTC. Protein sequence: CASKLAGVETQYF.

A note on this clonotype: Given a much more abundant clone one base away, this may be a read error. J is TRBJ2-5 and V is TRBV24-1; 8 bases are shared with TRBD1. The J call may be in error: the DNA end matches TRBJ2-7 better. Germline-derived CDR1 and CDR2 are KGHDR and SFDVKD. This CDR3 region has 12 residues. The CDR3 sequence: CATTSTGGEQYF. In DNA form, the CDR3 reads TGTGCCACCACCTCAACAGGGGGCGAGCAGTACTTC.

Comment on this clonotype: A much bigger clone sits one base away, suggesting this may be a read error. This chain joins TRBV9 and TRBJ2-5, with 8 nucleotides matching TRBD2. The J segment lost 1 base and the V segment lost 3 bases, leaving 2 bases of the junction unmatched. Germline CDR1 reads SGDLS; CDR2 reads YYNGEE. This CDR3 has 14 residues. In DNA form, the CDR3 reads TGTGCCAGCAGCGGAAGCGGGAGCCAAGAGACCCAGTACTTC. Amino acids: CASSGSGSQETQYF.

This clonotype was found many times. The DNA of the CDR3 is TGTGCCAGCAGCCTGCGGGCCTTTAACACTGAAGCTTTCTTT. Amino acid sequence: CASSLRAFNTEAFF. The chain employs TRBV7-8 and TRBJ1-1; D is uncertain. This CDR3 contains 14 residues. Germline V gene sequence: CDR1 SGHVS, CDR2 FQNEAQ. V was pared by 5 bases and J by 2 bases, with 12 bases between.

This clonotype was observed many times. V gene TRBV4-1 combines with J gene TRBJ1-1, with D uncertain. V dropped 0 bases and J dropped 4 bases, with 6 bases sitting between them. The CDR3 is 13 amino acids. Germline V gives CDR1 MGHRA, CDR2 YSYEKL. CDR3 in amino acids: CASSQDPSTEAFF. CDR3 nucleotide sequence: TGCGCCAGCAGCCAAGATCCTAGCACTGAAGCTTTCTTT.

A note on this clonotype: Just one base apart from a much larger clone, this may be a read error. This chain links TRBV11-2 with TRBJ2-7, with TRBD1 matching 7 bases. This CDR3 has 16 residues. J gave up 5 bases and V 6 bases, and 16 bases lay outside the gene matches. From germline, CDR1 is SGHAT and CDR2 FQNNGV. The CDR3 sequence is CASRSPGTEADDEQYF. The CDR3 DNA follows: TGTGCCAGCAGATCTCCCGGGACAGAGGCAGACGACGAGCAGTACTTC.

As concerns this clonotype: In this CDR3 the conserved last residue, phenylalanine or tryptophan, is missing, so a read error is likely. The chain has TRBV18 and TRBJ1-1; no definite D call. The CDR3 is 14 amino acids. The ends were cut back, 2 bases at V and 6 bases at J, with 13 bases in the middle. Germline lookup yields CDR1 KGHSH and CDR2 LQKENI. CDR3 DNA sequence: TGTGCCAGCTCACCAGGGTATTTCGGCCCTGAAGCTTTCTCT. Its translation is CASSPGYFGPEAFS.

This clonotype was seen at least ten times. The chain is built from TRBV2 and TRBJ2-7, with 10 positions matching TRBD2. J lost 2 bases, V lost 8 bases, and 12 bases had no gene match. CDR3 length: 16 residues. The germline V gene encodes CDR1 SNHLY and CDR2 FYNNEI. CDR3 DNA sequence: TGTGCCAGCGGGGGGCTAGCGGGAGCGCACACCTACGAGCAGTACTTC. It codes for CASGGLAGAHTYEQYF.

This clonotype was observed at least ten times. This chain joins TRBV5-1 and TRBJ2-2, with D unresolved. This CDR3 has 13 residues. V lost 0 bases to trimming and J lost 4 bases, with 4 bases between them. Per germline, CDR1 SGHRS and CDR2 YFSETQ. The CDR3 sequence is CASSLDITGELFF. In DNA form, the CDR3 reads TGCGCCAGCAGCTTGGACATCACCGGGGAGCTGTTTTTT.